This section outlines one TCR beta chain sequence together with its context. The antigen remains unidentified. Sequencing used immunoSEQ version 4 in survey mode. The protocol was immunoSEQ multiplex PCR, while the TCRdb copy is restricted to in-frame clones and leaves out a portion. This table has 40,000 to 50,000 clones, around 80% appearing once. Stimulation used approximately 9.5 ug/mL lysate from CMV-infected fibroblasts. Sorted nonresponding memory CD4+ T cells were CD40L-negative, CD69-negative, CD45RO-high. Donors were HIV-1-infected adults who began suppressive ART during chronic infection. CD8+ T cells were removed from PBMCs prior to stimulation. For around 18 hours, CD8-depleted PBMCs received anti-CD28/CD49d costimulation, a CD40-blocking antibody and enfuvirtide. These data originate in a study of persistence of HIV-infected CD4 T cells. Study-wide context: Multiple blood draws of up to roughly 200 mL, except two donors with single leukapheresis.

The sample in question was CD4+ T cells sorted from PBMCs after roughly 18-hour stimulation, obtained from a patient who received antiretroviral therapy. The TCR was taken from an adult man with HIV who was CMV-seropositive.

The CDR3 loop is CASSSPGGLRTEAFF. The CDR3 nucleotides read TGCGCCAGCAGCTCCCCCGGGGGGCTCCGGACTGAAGCTTTCTTT. The gene calls are TRBV5-1 and TRBJ1-1, with D possibly being TRBD1 (6 bases). Germline V gene sequence: CDR1 SGHRS, CDR2 YFSETQ. V lost 3 bases to trimming and J lost 5 bases, with 17 bases between them. This CDR3 comprises 15 residues.